This TCR beta chain stems from a study of blood T cell repertoires in COVID-19. The CDR3 sequence is 17 residues long. Germline V CDR1 and CDR2: MGHRA, YSYEKL. V was trimmed by 2 bases and J by 0 bases, leaving 14 bases between them. TCRdb keeps only in-frame clones here, not all; method: immunoSEQ multiplex PCR. The data show about 250,000 clones, approximately 80% seen once. This chain connects TRBV4-1 to TRBJ2-1; no definite D call. The sequenced material came from peripheral blood. The TCR comes from a woman aged 60-70 years with active or convalescent COVID-19. The CDR3 loop is CASSQQRAPSSYNEQFF. The CDR3 DNA is TGCGCCAGCAGCCAACAGCGAGCCCCGAGCTCCTACAATGAGCAGTTCTTC.